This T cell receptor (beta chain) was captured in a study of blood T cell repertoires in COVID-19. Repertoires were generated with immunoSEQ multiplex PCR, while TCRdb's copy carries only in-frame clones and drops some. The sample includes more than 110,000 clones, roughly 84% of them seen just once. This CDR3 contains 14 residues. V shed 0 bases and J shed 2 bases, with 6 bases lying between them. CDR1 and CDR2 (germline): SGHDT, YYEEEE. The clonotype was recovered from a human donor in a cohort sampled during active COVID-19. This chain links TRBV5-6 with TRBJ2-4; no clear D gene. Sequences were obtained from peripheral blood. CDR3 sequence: CASSLVGSKNIQYF. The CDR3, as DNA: TGTGCCAGCAGCTTGGTCGGGTCCAAAAACATTCAGTACTTC.